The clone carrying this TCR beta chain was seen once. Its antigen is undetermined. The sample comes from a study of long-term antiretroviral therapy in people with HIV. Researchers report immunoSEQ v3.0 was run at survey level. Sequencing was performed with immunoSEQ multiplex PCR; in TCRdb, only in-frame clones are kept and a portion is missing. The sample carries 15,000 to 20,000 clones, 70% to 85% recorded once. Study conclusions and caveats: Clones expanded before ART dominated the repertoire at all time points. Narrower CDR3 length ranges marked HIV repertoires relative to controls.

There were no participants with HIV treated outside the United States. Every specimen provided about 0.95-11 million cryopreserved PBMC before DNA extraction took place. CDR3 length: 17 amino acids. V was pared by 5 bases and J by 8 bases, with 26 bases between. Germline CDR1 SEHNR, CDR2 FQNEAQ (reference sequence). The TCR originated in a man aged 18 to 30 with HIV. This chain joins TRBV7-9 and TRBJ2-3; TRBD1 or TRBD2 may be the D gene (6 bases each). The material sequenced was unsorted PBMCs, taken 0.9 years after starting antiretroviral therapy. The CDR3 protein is CASSERGRVSRGGTQYF. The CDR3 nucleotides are TGTGCCAGCAGCGAAAGAGGGCGGGTCTCCAGGGGAGGTACGCAGTATTTT.